Below are 28 T cell receptor beta chains sequenced from a single sample in a study of cytomegalovirus exposure and HLA in healthy donors. Amplification used 60 Vbeta primers and 13 Jbeta primers. The repertoire was sequenced with immunoSEQ multiplex PCR; TCRdb's copy has only in-frame clones and lacks some. This table has about 160,000 clones, 70% to 85% appearing once. Sequenced: PBMCs. Every receptor here comes from a man in his forties or fifties in good health and CMV-seronegative.

The CDR3 spells CASMLGTGMVGEQFF. CDR3 nucleotide sequence: TGTGCCAGCATGTTAGGGACAGGGATGGTAGGTGAGCAGTTCTTC. The V gene is TRBV6-6, the J gene TRBJ2-1; TRBD1 aligns across 9 bases. The ends lost 7 bases at V and 9 bases at J; junction bases unmatched: 13. The CDR3 covers 15 residues. Germline CDR1 reads MNHNY; CDR2 reads SVGAGI (reference sequence).

The chain employs TRBV11-1 and TRBJ1-2; 8 bases agree with TRBD1. The V gene's germline CDR1 is SGHAT and CDR2 FQDESV (reference sequence). The CDR3 is 13 residues long. J gave up 5 bases and V 5 bases, and 4 bases lay outside the gene matches. CDR3 protein: CASSPGTGYGYTF. The CDR3 nucleotides are TGTGCCAGCAGCCCCGGGACAGGATATGGCTACACCTTC.

This chain joins TRBV7-9 and TRBJ2-7; D not resolved. The V gene's germline CDR1 is SEHNR and CDR2 FQNEAQ (reference sequence). The ends were cut back, 5 bases at V and 3 bases at J, with 8 bases in the middle. This CDR3 spans 12 amino acids. CDR3 residues: CASSPTSYEQYF. The CDR3 region has the DNA TGTGCCAGCAGCCCCACAAGCTACGAGCAGTACTTC.

The chain has TRBV27 and TRBJ1-1; D gene ambiguous. V was trimmed by 8 bases and J by 5 bases, leaving 18 bases between them. CDR1 is MNHEY, CDR2 SMNVEV, per germline (reference sequence). This CDR3 spans 14 amino acids. The CDR3 is CASRQAAGKTEAFF. CDR3 sequence (DNA): TGTGCCAGCCGCCAAGCAGCGGGAAAGACTGAAGCTTTCTTT.

The chain couples TRBV6-1 to TRBJ2-3, with D perhaps TRBD2 (6 bases). Trimming removed 10 bases at V and 8 bases at J, with 19 bases between. CDR1 is MNHNS and CDR2 is SASEGT in the germline V gene. The CDR3 is 13 residues long. Here the CDR3 reads CATHRGPEGTQYF. The CDR3 coding sequence is TGTGCCACCCACCGAGGCCCGGAGGGTACGCAGTATTTT.

This chain connects TRBV18 to TRBJ1-2; 7 nucleotides agree with TRBD1. The CDR3 has 15 amino acids. V lost 6 bases to trimming and J lost 0 bases; unmatched junction nucleotides: 7. Per the germline V gene, CDR1 is KGHSH and CDR2 is LQKENI. DNA of the CDR3: TGTGCCAGCTCTCAAACAGGGGCCACTAACTATGGCTACACCTTC. This translates into CASSQTGATNYGYTF.

V and J are TRBV28 and TRBJ2-3; tentative D call: TRBD2 (6 bases). There are 13 residues in the CDR3. V lost 5 bases, J lost 0 bases, and 6 bases lay in between. Germline assignment: CDR1 MDHEN and CDR2 SYDVKM. The chain's CDR3 is CASSGTSTDTQYF. As DNA, the CDR3 is TGTGCCAGCAGTGGGACTAGCACAGATACGCAGTATTTT.

The V call is TRBV19, the J call TRBJ2-2; perhaps TRBD2 as D (5 bases). This CDR3 region has 14 residues. V lost 3 bases and J lost 5, with 10 bases in between. Germline V lookup: CDR1 LNHDA, CDR2 SQIVND (reference sequence). The CDR3 region has the DNA TGTGCCAGTAGTATGGGTCCGGGGACCGGGGAGCTGTTTTTT. As protein: CASSMGPGTGELFF.

This sequence joins TRBV11-2 and TRBJ2-7; D is ambiguous. Germline assignment: CDR1 SGHAT and CDR2 FQNNGV. Between the trimmed V and J ends, which lost 1 base and 1 base, there was a span of 11 bases. This CDR3 is built from 15 residues. The CDR3 protein is CASSLVPTLSYEQYF. In nucleotides, the CDR3 is TGTGCCAGCAGCTTAGTCCCGACACTTTCCTACGAGCAGTACTTC.

The chain joins TRBV18 to TRBJ1-2; no definite D call. The germline V gene has CDR1 KGHSH and CDR2 LQKENI. The V end lost 2 bases, the J end lost 2 bases, and 6 bases lay between the germline ends. The CDR3 consists of 13 residues. CDR3 amino acids: CASSPYSNYGYTF. The CDR3 coding sequence is TGTGCCAGCTCACCATATTCGAACTATGGCTACACCTTC. The full variable domain, rest sourced from reference TRBV18 and TRBJ1-2, is NAGVMQNPRHLVRRRGQEARLRCSPMKGHSHVYWYRQLPEEGLKFMVYLQKENIIDESGMPKERFSAEFPKEGPSILRIQQVVRGDSAAYFCASSPYSNYGYTFGSGTRLTVV.

This chain joins TRBV5-1 and TRBJ2-2; TRBD2 agrees at 7 bases. CDR3 size: 16 residues. V trimming: 0 bases; J trimming: 4 bases; junction bases outside the gene matches: 6. Germline V CDR1 and CDR2: SGHRS, YFSETQ. In DNA form, the CDR3 reads TGCGCCAGCAGCTTGGAAGGGAGGGGTCCCACCGGGGAGCTGTTTTTT. Translated, it gives CASSLEGRGPTGELFF.

This chain links TRBV6-5 with TRBJ1-3; D is ambiguous. The CDR3 has 12 amino acids. Germline CDR1 reads MNHEY; CDR2 reads SVGAGI. V shed 8 bases and J shed 0 bases, with 5 bases lying between them. The CDR3 bases are TGTGCCAGCGTCTCCTCTGGAAACACCATATATTTT. Translated, it gives CASVSSGNTIYF.

This chain connects TRBV28 to TRBJ2-4; no clear D gene. The CDR3 sequence is 14 residues long. V lost 7 bases and J lost 8, with 18 bases in between. CDR1 and CDR2 from the germline V gene are MDHEN and SYDVKM. CDR3 region: CASTMVAARHIQYF. The DNA for the CDR3 is TGTGCCAGCACTATGGTGGCGGCCCGACACATTCAGTACTTC. The variable domain in full, with the rest retrieved from reference TRBV28 and TRBJ2-4, is DVKVTQSSRYLVKRTGEKVFLECVQDMDHENMFWYRQDPGLGLRLIYFSYDVKMKEKGDIPEGYSVSREKKERFSLILESASTNQTSMYLCASTMVAARHIQYFGAGTRLSVL.

This clone was detected only a few times. The V and J genes are TRBV10-2 and TRBJ1-1; D may be TRBD1 (6 bases). The length of the CDR3 is 17 residues. Per germline, CDR1 WSHSY and CDR2 SAAADI. Trimming cost V 2 bases and J 6 bases, with 22 bases left between them. The CDR3 is CASSEGGAGGLRAEAFF. DNA for the CDR3: TGCGCCAGCAGTGAGGGGGGGGCAGGAGGATTGCGGGCTGAAGCTTTCTTT.

The CDR3 sequence is CASSFKDRPYEQYF. Written as DNA, the CDR3 is TGTGCCAGCAGTTTCAAGGACAGGCCCTACGAGCAGTACTTC. The chain employs TRBV27 and TRBJ2-7, with TRBD1 identical over 7 bases. Germline CDR1 is MNHEY and CDR2 is SMNVEV (reference sequence). V was clipped by 3 bases and J by 2 bases; unmatched bases: 4. The CDR3 extends over 14 amino acids.

The rearrangement links TRBV19 to TRBJ2-2, with D unclear. The CDR3 runs 14 residues. V was pared by 5 bases and J by 1 base, with 8 bases between. Germline V gives CDR1 LNHDA, CDR2 SQIVND (reference sequence). CDR3 DNA sequence: TGTGCCAGTAGTCCGGGTGTGAACACCGGGGAGCTGTTTTTT. The encoded protein is CASSPGVNTGELFF.

The gene calls are TRBV19 and TRBJ2-1, with 7 bases matching TRBD2. The CDR3 runs to 15 residues. CDR1 and CDR2 (germline): LNHDA, SQIVND (reference sequence). Trimming took 3 bases from V and 5 from J; bases not matched to a gene: 7. This chain's CDR3 is CASSIGWGGNNEQFF. DNA of the CDR3: TGTGCCAGTAGTATCGGTTGGGGGGGGAACAATGAGCAGTTCTTC.

The chain links TRBV30 to TRBJ2-4, with D perhaps matching TRBD2 (7 bases). The CDR3 is 17 residues long. Germline CDR1 reads GTSNPN; CDR2 reads SVGIG (reference sequence). V was cut by 0 bases and J by 7 bases, with 22 bases left in between. The DNA for the CDR3 is TGTGCCTGGAGTGTTTCTCTAGCGGAGCCAAGGGGGAACATTCAGTACTTC. Its protein product is CAWSVSLAEPRGNIQYF.

The chain is built from TRBV19 and TRBJ1-3; D uncertain. The CDR3 has 13 amino acids. The V end lost 6 bases, the J end lost 4 bases, and 10 bases lay between the germline ends. Germline V gene sequence: CDR1 LNHDA, CDR2 SQIVND (reference sequence). CDR3 sequence (DNA): TGTGCCAGTAGAAGAGGCACGGGAAACACCATATATTTT. Translated, it gives CASRRGTGNTIYF.

The V gene is TRBV29-1, the J gene TRBJ2-5; TRBD1 matches at 8 bases. Germline trimming cut 8 bases from V and 4 bases from J; bases unmatched to any gene: 9. The germline gives CDR1 SQVTM, CDR2 ANQGSEA. The CDR3 is 13 amino acids. The CDR3 sequence: CSFRTGSRETQYF. The DNA of the CDR3 is TGCAGCTTTCGGACAGGGTCGAGAGAGACCCAGTACTTC.

This clone has only a few counts. The rearrangement uses TRBV18 and TRBJ2-4; D is unresolved. Trimming left V 4 bases short and J 1 base short, with 5 bases between. The length of the CDR3 is 13 residues. CDR1 is KGHSH, CDR2 LQKENI, per germline. CDR3 DNA sequence: TGTGCCAGCTCACAACAGGCCAAAAACATTCAGTACTTC. Protein sequence: CASSQQAKNIQYF.

This clone was seen once. The gene calls are TRBV28 and TRBJ2-5; D is perhaps TRBD1 (6 bases). Trimming removed 8 bases at V and 0 bases at J, with 13 bases between. Germline V gene lookup returns CDR1 MDHEN and CDR2 SYDVKM. The CDR3 is 14 amino acids. CDR3 in DNA: TGTGCCAGCCGATCGAGGGGGTACCAAGAGACCCAGTACTTC. Encoded protein: CASRSRGYQETQYF.

This chain connects TRBV15 to TRBJ2-6; tentative D call: TRBD1 (5 bases). The CDR3 has 19 amino acids. Trimming left V 0 bases short and J 3 bases short, with 18 bases between. CDR1 and CDR2 from the germline V gene are LNHNV and YYDKDF (reference sequence). For the CDR3, the DNA is TGTGCCACCAGCAGAGATGCAGGGCGTCTAGGCAGTGGGGCCAACGTCCTGACTTTC. Protein sequence: CATSRDAGRLGSGANVLTF.

This sequence joins TRBV27 and TRBJ1-6; TRBD1 matches 8 bases. Unmatched junction bases numbered 7, after V lost 5 bases and J lost 7 bases. The CDR3 sequence is 15 residues long. Germline V gene sequence: CDR1 MNHEY, CDR2 SMNVEV (reference sequence). The CDR3 DNA reads as TGTGCCAGCAGTCCCCGGACAGGGCTGAATTCACCCCTCCACTTT. It codes for CASSPRTGLNSPLHF.

CDR3 region: CASSFGRGNEKLFF. The CDR3 region has the DNA TGTGCCAGCAGTTTTGGCAGGGGGAATGAAAAACTGTTTTTT. V gene TRBV28 combines with J gene TRBJ1-4; 7 bases are a match to TRBD1. Unmatched junction bases numbered 3, after V lost 3 bases and J lost 5 bases. The CDR3 totals 14 residues. CDR1 is MDHEN and CDR2 is SYDVKM in the germline V gene.

As concerns this clone: One end of the junction is discordant with germline, which a read error may explain. The rearrangement links TRBV7-9 to TRBJ1-1, with a weak D call TRBD1 (5 bases). The CDR3 is 14 amino acids. CDR1 and CDR2 from the germline V gene are SEHNR and FQNEAQ (reference sequence). The CDR3 region has the DNA TGTTCCAGCAGCGGGACTCCGGGAGACACTGAAGCTTTCTTT. It codes for CSSSGTPGDTEAFF.

This clone occurred a few times. This chain joins TRBV7-8 and TRBJ1-4; D call uncertain. Germline CDR1 and CDR2: SGHVS and FQNEAQ. The length of the CDR3 is 15 residues. V lost 1 base to trimming and J lost 8 bases, with 14 bases between them. The CDR3 sequence: CASSLDGASGEKLFF. CDR3 sequence (DNA): TGTGCCAGCAGCTTAGACGGAGCCAGTGGGGAAAAACTGTTTTTT.

For this clone: One end of the junction is discordant with germline, which a read error may explain. The chain has TRBV7-9 and TRBJ1-3; tentative D call: TRBD1 (6 bases). The CDR3 is 17 residues long. The germline V gene has CDR1 SEHNR and CDR2 FQNEAQ (reference sequence). CDR3 loop: CSSSPGGGRDSGNTIYF. The CDR3 nucleotides are TGTTCCAGCAGCCCGGGGGGCGGGAGGGACTCTGGAAACACCATATATTTT.